This T cell receptor (beta chain) was recovered during a study of blood T cells in healthy people across ages. Study results and limitations: Higher naive T cell percentage went strongly together with higher TCR beta diversity. The study lacked donor CMV status, which possibly confounded expanded clonotype changes. Among long-lived donors, naive CD4+ cells were more numerous and diversity higher than in aged donors. When one million T cells were used, diversity estimates were thought to be underestimates.

A second PCR, run for roughly 7 to 11 cycles, used a sample-barcoded 5' primer plus a J-beta primer mix. TCRdb processed the 5' RACE reads anew with MiXCR; each CDR3 protein has one entry. The data contain 1.5 million to 2 million distinct CDR3 sequences, about 31% of them seen just once; the ten biggest clones take up about 11%. A remark on this clonotype: Its antigen is undetermined.

Trimming shortened V by 5 bases and J by 1 base, and 13 bases separated the two germline ends. The length of the CDR3 is 14 residues. Germline V gene lookup returns CDR1 DFQATT and CDR2 SNEGSKA (reference sequence). The sequence was collected from a woman aged 25-40 years in good health. The chain has TRBV20-1 and TRBJ2-3; D tentatively fits TRBD1 or TRBD2 (5 bases each). Specimen: blood. The CDR3 nucleotides are TGCAGTGCTTGGGACGGACAACGCACAGATACGCAGTATTTT. It encodes CSAWDGQRTDTQYF.